This is a list of T cell receptor beta chains from one sample in a study of blood T cell repertoires in COVID-19. Here immunoSEQ multiplex PCR was the method, and the copy in TCRdb shows in-frame clones only, minus some. The data contain 380,000 or so clones, 89% of them singletons. Sequenced input: peripheral blood. The receptors derive from a middle-aged man with acute or convalescent COVID-19. Both conserved end residues are part of each CDR3. The D gene is left open where the match is weak. Only part of the rows carry a size: once, few, many, or a class if the clone is expanded.

J gene: TRBJ2-3; clone size: -; D gene: -; V gene: TRBV10-3; CDR3 protein: CAISEATLGTQYF; CDR3 DNA: TGTGCCATCAGTGAGGCTACACTAGGTACGCAGTATTTT
J gene: TRBJ2-7; clone size: -; D gene: -; V gene: TRBV11-2; CDR3 protein: CASSPSNIFSYEQYF; CDR3 DNA: TGTGCCAGCAGCCCATCGAACATTTTCTCCTACGAGCAGTACTTC
J gene: TRBJ2-7; clone size: -; D gene: -; V gene: TRBV12-3/TRBV12-4; CDR3 protein: CASRQDSYEQYF; CDR3 DNA: TGTGCCAGCAGACAAGACAGCTACGAGCAGTACTTC
J gene: TRBJ2-3; clone size: -; D gene: -; V gene: TRBV5-1; CDR3 protein: CASSPFLRQPPGRGMHTQYF; CDR3 DNA: TGCGCCAGCAGCCCTTTCTTACGACAGCCGCCAGGAAGGGGGATGCATACGCAGTATTTT
J gene: TRBJ2-1; clone size: -; D gene: TRBD2; V gene: TRBV7-2; CDR3 protein: CASSLVSGTSGGSNEQFF; CDR3 DNA: TGTGCCAGCAGCTTAGTGTCTGGGACTAGCGGGGGGTCGAATGAGCAGTTCTTC
J gene: TRBJ2-3; clone size: once; D gene: TRBD2; V gene: TRBV29-1; CDR3 protein: CSVERASGRRTDTQYF; CDR3 DNA: TGCAGCGTTGAAAGGGCTAGCGGGAGGAGAACAGATACGCAGTATTTT
J gene: TRBJ2-1; clone size: few; D gene: -; V gene: TRBV24-1; CDR3 protein: CATSDPGGAYNEQFF; CDR3 DNA: TGTGCCACCAGTGACCCTGGAGGAGCCTACAATGAGCAGTTCTTC
J gene: TRBJ2-5; clone size: few; D gene: -; V gene: TRBV3-1/TRBV3-2; CDR3 protein: CASSQDARGGETQYF; CDR3 DNA: TGTGCCAGCAGCCAAGATGCGCGAGGGGGAGAGACCCAGTACTTC
J gene: TRBJ2-7; clone size: once; D gene: -; V gene: TRBV10-2; CDR3 protein: CASIKEGAAEQYF; CDR3 DNA: TGCGCCAGCATCAAGGAGGGGGCAGCCGAGCAGTACTTC
J gene: TRBJ1-2; clone size: -; D gene: TRBD1; V gene: TRBV2; CDR3 protein: CASSQRSDRAEVAYGYTF; CDR3 DNA: TGTGCCAGCAGTCAACGCTCTGACAGGGCGGAGGTCGCCTATGGCTACACCTTC
J gene: TRBJ1-5; clone size: -; D gene: TRBD1; V gene: TRBV28; CDR3 protein: CASFGQGKGQPQHF; CDR3 DNA: TGTGCCAGCTTTGGACAGGGGAAAGGTCAGCCCCAGCATTTT
J gene: TRBJ2-1; clone size: -; D gene: -; V gene: TRBV27; CDR3 protein: CASSFGARGHLKTYNEQFF; CDR3 DNA: TGTGCCAGCAGTTTCGGGGCCAGGGGACATCTAAAGACTTACAATGAGCAGTTCTTC
J gene: TRBJ2-1; clone size: -; D gene: TRBD2; V gene: TRBV2; CDR3 protein: CASKREIGNEQFF; CDR3 DNA: TGTGCCAGCAAGCGGGAGATCGGCAATGAGCAGTTCTTC
J gene: TRBJ2-7; clone size: -; D gene: -; V gene: TRBV3-1/TRBV3-2; CDR3 protein: CASSQGGDREQYF; CDR3 DNA: TGTGCCAGCAGCCAAGGGGGCGATCGGGAGCAGTACTTC
J gene: TRBJ2-3; clone size: few; D gene: TRBD1; V gene: TRBV12-5; CDR3 protein: CASGLGTGTTQYF; CDR3 DNA: TGTGCTAGTGGTTTGGGGACAGGGACTACGCAGTATTTT
J gene: TRBJ1-1; clone size: -; D gene: TRBD1; V gene: TRBV4-2; CDR3 protein: CASSPQDREPEAFF; CDR3 DNA: TGTGCCAGCAGCCCACAGGACAGGGAGCCTGAAGCTTTCTTT
J gene: TRBJ2-3; clone size: -; D gene: TRBD2; V gene: TRBV5-6; CDR3 protein: CASSLWTSGASTDTQYF; CDR3 DNA: TGTGCCAGCAGCCTGTGGACTAGCGGGGCTAGCACAGATACGCAGTATTTT
J gene: TRBJ2-5; clone size: -; D gene: -; V gene: TRBV28; CDR3 protein: CASRYSETQYF; CDR3 DNA: TGTGCCAGCAGGTACAGTGAGACCCAGTACTTC
J gene: TRBJ2-1; clone size: -; D gene: TRBD2; V gene: TRBV7-2; CDR3 protein: CASSLGSGIRNNEQFF; CDR3 DNA: TGTGCCAGCAGCTTAGGGAGCGGGATCAGGAACAATGAGCAGTTCTTC
J gene: TRBJ2-2; clone size: -; D gene: -; V gene: TRBV6-6; CDR3 protein: CASTSAGELFF; CDR3 DNA: TGTGCCAGCACCTCTGCCGGGGAGCTGTTTTTT
J gene: TRBJ1-1; clone size: -; D gene: -; V gene: TRBV28; CDR3 protein: CASSPSGSRDTEAFF; CDR3 DNA: TGTGCCAGCAGCCCCAGTGGGTCCCGGGACACTGAAGCTTTCTTT
J gene: TRBJ2-1; clone size: -; D gene: TRBD2; V gene: TRBV5-1; CDR3 protein: CASSLSGLDYNEQFF; CDR3 DNA: TGCGCCAGCAGCTTGTCCGGACTAGACTACAATGAGCAGTTCTTC
J gene: TRBJ2-7; clone size: once; D gene: TRBD2; V gene: TRBV19; CDR3 protein: CASSMTSGPYEQYF; CDR3 DNA: TGTGCCAGTAGTATGACTAGCGGTCCCTACGAGCAGTACTTC
J gene: TRBJ2-4; clone size: -; D gene: TRBD1; V gene: TRBV19; CDR3 protein: CASSKAGTGGVNIQYF; CDR3 DNA: TGTGCCAGTAGCAAAGCCGGGACAGGGGGTGTGAACATTCAGTACTTC
J gene: TRBJ2-5; clone size: -; D gene: -; V gene: TRBV27; CDR3 protein: CASSLQYQETQYF; CDR3 DNA: TGTGCCAGCAGTCTCCAGTACCAAGAGACCCAGTACTTC
J gene: TRBJ1-2; clone size: once; D gene: -; V gene: TRBV7-2; CDR3 protein: CASSVSGLYGYTF; CDR3 DNA: TGTGCCAGCAGCGTATCGGGTCTCTATGGCTACACCTTC
J gene: TRBJ2-7; clone size: once; D gene: TRBD1; V gene: TRBV10-3; CDR3 protein: CAISESRQGVYEQYF; CDR3 DNA: TGTGCCATCAGTGAGTCGAGGCAGGGGGTCTACGAGCAGTACTTC
J gene: TRBJ2-5; clone size: -; D gene: -; V gene: TRBV6-5; CDR3 protein: CASSYGASVQTQYF; CDR3 DNA: TGTGCCAGCAGTTACGGGGCCTCCGTCCAGACCCAGTACTTC
J gene: TRBJ1-1; clone size: -; D gene: -; V gene: TRBV19; CDR3 protein: CASRMGPGTEAFF; CDR3 DNA: TGTGCCAGTAGAATGGGTCCCGGGACTGAAGCTTTCTTT
J gene: TRBJ1-1; clone size: -; D gene: -; V gene: TRBV12-3/TRBV12-4; CDR3 protein: CASSLARGTEAFF; CDR3 DNA: TGTGCCAGCAGTTTGGCACGGGGCACTGAAGCTTTCTTT
J gene: TRBJ1-6; clone size: -; D gene: -; V gene: TRBV5-8; CDR3 protein: CASSLALGRGSPLHF; CDR3 DNA: TGTGCCAGCAGCTTGGCTCTAGGGAGAGGTTCACCCCTCCACTTT
J gene: TRBJ1-2; clone size: -; D gene: TRBD1; V gene: TRBV30; CDR3 protein: CAWSFTDRDRNYGYTF; CDR3 DNA: TGTGCCTGGAGTTTCACAGACAGGGACCGAAACTATGGCTACACCTTC
J gene: TRBJ2-5; clone size: -; D gene: -; V gene: TRBV3-1/TRBV3-2; CDR3 protein: CASSQAGEVETQYF; CDR3 DNA: TGTGCCAGCAGCCAAGCGGGGGAGGTGGAGACCCAGTACTTC
J gene: TRBJ2-5; clone size: -; D gene: TRBD1; V gene: TRBV6-5; CDR3 protein: CASRGQGKETQYF; CDR3 DNA: TGTGCCAGCAGGGGACAGGGGAAAGAGACCCAGTACTTC
J gene: TRBJ2-1; clone size: -; D gene: TRBD2; V gene: TRBV3-1/TRBV3-2; CDR3 protein: CASSPGLAGGVEQFF; CDR3 DNA: TGTGCCAGCAGCCCCGGACTAGCGGGAGGGGTTGAGCAGTTCTTC
J gene: TRBJ2-1; clone size: -; D gene: TRBD2; V gene: TRBV9; CDR3 protein: CASRPAGGSYNEQFF; CDR3 DNA: TGTGCCAGCAGGCCAGCGGGGGGGTCCTACAATGAGCAGTTCTTC
J gene: TRBJ2-7; clone size: few; D gene: -; V gene: TRBV11-2; CDR3 protein: CASSLESDSYEQYF; CDR3 DNA: TGTGCCAGCAGCTTAGAGTCAGACTCCTACGAGCAGTACTTC
J gene: TRBJ2-7; clone size: -; D gene: TRBD1; V gene: TRBV7-2; CDR3 protein: CASSDRGIDEQYF; CDR3 DNA: TGTGCCAGCAGCGACAGGGGTATCGACGAGCAGTACTTC
J gene: TRBJ1-1; clone size: -; D gene: -; V gene: TRBV7-6; CDR3 protein: CASSLRPFGQMNTEAFF; CDR3 DNA: TGTGCCAGCAGCTTGCGGCCCTTCGGACAGATGAACACTGAAGCTTTCTTT
J gene: TRBJ1-5; clone size: -; D gene: -; V gene: TRBV4-1; CDR3 protein: CASSQDSARRLNQPQHF; CDR3 DNA: TGCGCCAGCAGCCAAGATTCAGCACGGCGACTAAATCAGCCCCAGCATTTT
J gene: TRBJ2-3; clone size: -; D gene: TRBD1; V gene: TRBV11-2; CDR3 protein: CASSSGQGAPDTQYF; CDR3 DNA: TGTGCCAGCAGCTCGGGACAGGGGGCCCCAGATACGCAGTATTTT
J gene: TRBJ1-5; clone size: -; D gene: TRBD1; V gene: TRBV5-1; CDR3 protein: CASSPDRDQPQHF; CDR3 DNA: TGCGCCAGCAGCCCGGACAGGGATCAGCCCCAGCATTTT
J gene: TRBJ2-7; clone size: -; D gene: -; V gene: TRBV28; CDR3 protein: CASSLPGSYEQYF; CDR3 DNA: TGTGCCAGCAGTTTACCCGGCTCCTACGAGCAGTACTTC
J gene: TRBJ1-3; clone size: -; D gene: -; V gene: TRBV3-1/TRBV3-2; CDR3 protein: CASSPPGPFSGNTIYF; CDR3 DNA: TGTGCCAGCAGCCCACCGGGTCCTTTCTCTGGAAACACCATATATTTT
J gene: TRBJ2-2; clone size: -; D gene: TRBD1; V gene: TRBV6-2/TRBV6-3; CDR3 protein: CASSYFLSGGTGELFF; CDR3 DNA: TGTGCCAGCAGTTACTTTTTGTCAGGGGGAACCGGGGAGCTGTTTTTT
J gene: TRBJ2-2; clone size: few; D gene: TRBD2; V gene: TRBV3-1/TRBV3-2; CDR3 protein: CASSQEGLRYPGELFF; CDR3 DNA: TGTGCCAGCAGCCAAGAGGGACTAAGGTATCCCGGGGAGCTGTTTTTT
J gene: TRBJ2-2; clone size: -; D gene: TRBD1; V gene: TRBV18; CDR3 protein: CASSTGTGAGGELFF; CDR3 DNA: TGTGCCAGCTCAACCGGGACAGGGGCTGGCGGGGAGCTGTTTTTT
J gene: TRBJ1-5; clone size: -; D gene: -; V gene: TRBV6-5; CDR3 protein: CASSRTENQPQHF; CDR3 DNA: TGTGCCAGCAGTCGGACAGAAAATCAGCCCCAGCATTTT
J gene: TRBJ2-5; clone size: once; D gene: TRBD2; V gene: TRBV5-6; CDR3 protein: CASSLAGGPQETQYF; CDR3 DNA: TGTGCCAGCAGCTTAGCGGGAGGCCCCCAAGAGACCCAGTACTTC
J gene: TRBJ2-7; clone size: -; D gene: -; V gene: TRBV27; CDR3 protein: CASSFRAFGFYEQYF; CDR3 DNA: TGTGCCAGCAGTTTCAGGGCTTTTGGTTTCTACGAGCAGTACTTC
J gene: TRBJ1-1; clone size: -; D gene: -; V gene: TRBV29-1; CDR3 protein: CSAAPVNTEAFF; CDR3 DNA: TGCAGCGCCGCTCCGGTGAACACTGAAGCTTTCTTT
J gene: TRBJ2-1; clone size: -; D gene: -; V gene: TRBV12-3/TRBV12-4; CDR3 protein: CASSPRGEQFF; CDR3 DNA: TGTGCCAGCAGTCCGAGGGGGGAGCAGTTCTTC
J gene: TRBJ1-2; clone size: -; D gene: TRBD1; V gene: TRBV6-5; CDR3 protein: CASSYDNRGVYGYTF; CDR3 DNA: TGTGCCAGCAGTTACGACAACAGGGGGGTCTATGGCTACACCTTC
J gene: TRBJ2-7; clone size: -; D gene: TRBD2; V gene: TRBV18; CDR3 protein: CASSPGAGGNYEQYF; CDR3 DNA: TGTGCCAGCTCACCTGGAGCGGGAGGGAACTACGAGCAGTACTTC
J gene: TRBJ2-1; clone size: -; D gene: -; V gene: TRBV6-5; CDR3 protein: CASSYSSGSYNEQFF; CDR3 DNA: TGTGCCAGCAGTTACTCGAGCGGGTCCTACAATGAGCAGTTCTTC
J gene: TRBJ2-2; clone size: once; D gene: TRBD2; V gene: TRBV5-5; CDR3 protein: CASSWTSGGYVGELFF; CDR3 DNA: TGTGCCAGCAGCTGGACTAGCGGGGGGTATGTCGGGGAGCTGTTTTTT
J gene: TRBJ2-2; clone size: -; D gene: -; V gene: TRBV5-1; CDR3 protein: CASSLVGVLTGELFF; CDR3 DNA: TGCGCCAGCAGCTTGGTGGGAGTACTGACCGGGGAGCTGTTTTTT